Listed below are T cell receptor beta chains from one sample, sequenced in a study of beta chain features in type 1 diabetes. Only in-frame clones appear in the TCRdb table, and some are missing; sequencing was by immunoSEQ multiplex PCR. The sample includes approximately 600,000 clones, 12% of them seen just once. Sequencing was carried out using naive CD4+ T cells from blood. These receptors were collected from a man aged 25-45 years with type 1 diabetes. Both conserved end residues are part of each CDR3. Each record gives: V gene, clone size, D gene, J gene, CDR3 protein, CDR3 DNA. A D gene is named only where the DNA matches it firmly. Clone size is not always given. Where it is, it says once, few, many or a class for expanded clones.

v_gene: TRBV10-3; abundance: few; d_gene: NA; j_gene: TRBJ1-3; CDR3aa: CAISHQAASGNTIYF; CDR3nt: TGTGCCATCAGCCACCAAGCCGCCTCTGGAAACACCATATATTTT
v_gene: TRBV11-2; abundance: few; d_gene: NA; j_gene: TRBJ1-4; CDR3aa: CASSLDQATTNEKLFF; CDR3nt: TGTGCCAGCAGCTTAGACCAGGCCACAACTAATGAAAAACTGTTTTTT
v_gene: TRBV18; abundance: few; d_gene: NA; j_gene: TRBJ1-2; CDR3aa: CASSPGLEGYGYTF; CDR3nt: TGTGCCAGCTCACCCGGACTGGAGGGCTATGGCTACACCTTC
v_gene: TRBV29-1; abundance: few; d_gene: NA; j_gene: TRBJ1-2; CDR3aa: CSVDGYYGYTF; CDR3nt: TGCAGCGTTGACGGCTACTATGGCTACACCTTC
v_gene: TRBV4-3; abundance: few; d_gene: NA; j_gene: TRBJ1-1; CDR3aa: CASSQEVRGTEAFF; CDR3nt: TGCGCCAGCAGCCAAGAGGTCCGTGGGACTGAAGCTTTCTTT
v_gene: TRBV5-1; abundance: NA; d_gene: TRBD2; j_gene: TRBJ2-5; CDR3aa: CASSPILAGVEETQYF; CDR3nt: TGCGCCAGCAGCCCTATCCTAGCGGGGGTCGAAGAGACCCAGTACTTC
v_gene: TRBV7-3; abundance: NA; d_gene: NA; j_gene: TRBJ2-7; CDR3aa: CASSLGVGEQYF; CDR3nt: TGTGCCAGCAGCTTAGGAGTCGGGGAGCAGTACTTC
v_gene: TRBV7-6; abundance: NA; d_gene: TRBD1; j_gene: TRBJ1-2; CDR3aa: CASSAGQDNYGYTF; CDR3nt: TGTGCCAGCAGCGCGGGACAGGATAACTATGGCTACACCTTC
v_gene: TRBV6-6; abundance: few; d_gene: NA; j_gene: TRBJ1-3; CDR3aa: CATSTGSSGNTIYF; CDR3nt: TGTGCCACTTCGACAGGATCCTCTGGAAACACCATATATTTT
v_gene: TRBV30; abundance: NA; d_gene: NA; j_gene: TRBJ2-5; CDR3aa: CAWSVTQFGETQYF; CDR3nt: TGTGCCTGGAGTGTAACACAGTTTGGGGAGACCCAGTACTTC
v_gene: TRBV7-6; abundance: once; d_gene: TRBD2; j_gene: TRBJ2-2; CDR3aa: CASSLLAGTNTGELFF; CDR3nt: TGTGCCAGCAGTTTACTAGCGGGGACCAACACCGGGGAGCTGTTTTTT
v_gene: TRBV5-8; abundance: few; d_gene: NA; j_gene: TRBJ2-3; CDR3aa: CASSRLVYTQYF; CDR3nt: TGTGCCAGCAGCCGACTAGTATATACGCAGTATTTT
v_gene: TRBV7-2; abundance: few; d_gene: NA; j_gene: TRBJ2-2; CDR3aa: CASSLVRAGELFF; CDR3nt: TGTGCCAGCAGCTTAGTCCGGGCCGGGGAGCTGTTTTTT
v_gene: TRBV7-2; abundance: NA; d_gene: NA; j_gene: TRBJ2-7; CDR3aa: CASSLKSDYEQYF; CDR3nt: TGTGCCAGCAGCTTAAAGTCAGACTACGAGCAGTACTTC
v_gene: TRBV27; abundance: NA; d_gene: TRBD1; j_gene: TRBJ1-3; CDR3aa: CASSPRSLMTGASGNTIYF; CDR3nt: TGTGCCAGCAGTCCGAGGTCCCTCATGACAGGGGCTTCTGGAAACACCATATATTTT
v_gene: TRBV6-5; abundance: few; d_gene: TRBD2; j_gene: TRBJ2-1; CDR3aa: CASSQDWEGNEQFF; CDR3nt: TGTGCCAGCAGTCAGGACTGGGAGGGGAATGAGCAGTTCTTC
v_gene: TRBV27; abundance: NA; d_gene: NA; j_gene: TRBJ1-4; CDR3aa: CASSLEATNEKLFF; CDR3nt: TGTGCCAGCAGCCTTGAGGCAACTAATGAAAAACTGTTTTTT
v_gene: TRBV4-3; abundance: NA; d_gene: NA; j_gene: TRBJ1-2; CDR3aa: CASSQKGLTNYGYTF; CDR3nt: TGCGCCAGCAGCCAGAAGGGCCTGACCAACTATGGCTACACCTTC
v_gene: TRBV2; abundance: NA; d_gene: TRBD2; j_gene: TRBJ2-3; CDR3aa: CASSVAGITDTQYF; CDR3nt: TGTGCCAGCAGCGTAGCGGGGATCACAGATACGCAGTATTTT
v_gene: TRBV6-6; abundance: few; d_gene: NA; j_gene: TRBJ2-7; CDR3aa: CASSYPDYEQYF; CDR3nt: TGTGCCAGCAGTTACCCGGACTACGAGCAGTACTTC
v_gene: TRBV6-5; abundance: NA; d_gene: NA; j_gene: TRBJ2-2; CDR3aa: CASSFSGTGGELFF; CDR3nt: TGTGCCAGCAGTTTCTCGGGGACCGGCGGGGAGCTGTTTTTT
v_gene: TRBV25-1; abundance: few; d_gene: NA; j_gene: TRBJ2-3; CDR3aa: CASSSAQGTDTQYF; CDR3nt: TGTGCCAGCAGCTCGGCTCAGGGCACAGATACGCAGTATTTT
v_gene: TRBV2; abundance: few; d_gene: NA; j_gene: TRBJ1-5; CDR3aa: CASSEQGHSNQPQHF; CDR3nt: TGTGCCAGCAGTGAACAGGGCCATAGCAATCAGCCCCAGCATTTT
v_gene: TRBV6-5; abundance: NA; d_gene: NA; j_gene: TRBJ2-5; CDR3aa: CASSYSPRGEGETQYF; CDR3nt: TGTGCCAGCAGTTACTCACCCAGGGGCGAAGGGGAGACCCAGTACTTC
v_gene: TRBV7-2; abundance: few; d_gene: NA; j_gene: TRBJ2-5; CDR3aa: CASSQNAGQETQYF; CDR3nt: TGTGCCAGCAGCCAGAATGCGGGACAAGAGACCCAGTACTTC
v_gene: TRBV7-6; abundance: NA; d_gene: NA; j_gene: TRBJ2-7; CDR3aa: CASSSGGEQYF; CDR3nt: TGTGCCAGCTCATCCGGAGGCGAGCAGTACTTC
v_gene: TRBV28; abundance: NA; d_gene: NA; j_gene: TRBJ1-2; CDR3aa: CASSLNEYGYTF; CDR3nt: TGTGCCAGCAGTTTAAATGAGTATGGCTACACCTTC
v_gene: TRBV7-9; abundance: NA; d_gene: NA; j_gene: TRBJ1-4; CDR3aa: CASSLIATNEKLFF; CDR3nt: TGTGCCAGCAGCTTAATTGCAACTAATGAAAAACTGTTTTTT
v_gene: TRBV5-4; abundance: NA; d_gene: NA; j_gene: TRBJ2-7; CDR3aa: CASSLAPVDYEQYF; CDR3nt: TGTGCCAGCAGCTTGGCCCCGGTAGACTACGAGCAGTACTTC
v_gene: TRBV2; abundance: few; d_gene: TRBD1; j_gene: TRBJ1-5; CDR3aa: CASRGTGVQQPQHF; CDR3nt: TGTGCCAGCAGGGGGACAGGGGTCCAACAGCCCCAGCATTTT
v_gene: TRBV13; abundance: NA; d_gene: NA; j_gene: TRBJ2-2; CDR3aa: CASSLINTGELFF; CDR3nt: TGTGCCAGCAGTCTGATTAACACCGGGGAGCTGTTTTTT
v_gene: TRBV27; abundance: NA; d_gene: NA; j_gene: TRBJ1-2; CDR3aa: CASRLGGTGRNYGYTF; CDR3nt: TGTGCCAGCAGACTGGGGGGTACAGGAAGGAACTATGGCTACACCTTC
v_gene: TRBV5-1; abundance: few; d_gene: NA; j_gene: TRBJ1-1; CDR3aa: CASRTSRLNTEAFF; CDR3nt: TGCGCCAGCAGGACGTCACGGTTGAACACTGAAGCTTTCTTT
v_gene: TRBV7-2; abundance: NA; d_gene: NA; j_gene: TRBJ2-7; CDR3aa: CASSLASSYEQYF; CDR3nt: TGTGCCAGCAGCTTAGCCTCTTCCTACGAGCAGTACTTC
v_gene: TRBV7-9; abundance: few; d_gene: NA; j_gene: TRBJ2-7; CDR3aa: CASSREVHEQYF; CDR3nt: TGTGCCAGCAGCCGAGAGGTACACGAGCAGTACTTC
v_gene: TRBV30; abundance: NA; d_gene: NA; j_gene: TRBJ1-5; CDR3aa: CAWSWSGGNQPQHF; CDR3nt: TGTGCCTGGAGTTGGTCGGGGGGGAATCAGCCCCAGCATTTT
v_gene: TRBV7-9; abundance: few; d_gene: NA; j_gene: TRBJ1-2; CDR3aa: CASSSRDGYGYTF; CDR3nt: TGTGCCAGCAGCTCCCGGGACGGCTATGGCTACACCTTC
v_gene: TRBV27; abundance: few; d_gene: NA; j_gene: TRBJ2-7; CDR3aa: CASSSRARNNHYEQYF; CDR3nt: TGTGCCAGCAGTTCTAGGGCACGCAACAACCACTACGAGCAGTACTTC
v_gene: TRBV2; abundance: NA; d_gene: NA; j_gene: TRBJ1-4; CDR3aa: CASSGHGSEKLFF; CDR3nt: TGTGCCAGCAGTGGACACGGAAGTGAAAAACTGTTTTTT
v_gene: TRBV29-1; abundance: few; d_gene: TRBD1; j_gene: TRBJ2-7; CDR3aa: CSVRQGAWGEQYF; CDR3nt: TGCAGCGTCAGACAGGGGGCCTGGGGCGAGCAGTACTTC
v_gene: TRBV2; abundance: NA; d_gene: NA; j_gene: TRBJ2-3; CDR3aa: CASSAVLRGADTQYF; CDR3nt: TGTGCCAGCAGTGCGGTATTAAGAGGGGCAGATACGCAGTATTTT
v_gene: TRBV5-1; abundance: few; d_gene: NA; j_gene: TRBJ2-1; CDR3aa: CASSLEVFISEDEQFF; CDR3nt: TGCGCCAGCAGCTTGGAGGTATTCATAAGTGAGGATGAGCAGTTCTTC
v_gene: TRBV9; abundance: NA; d_gene: NA; j_gene: TRBJ1-4; CDR3aa: CASSALNRDEKLFF; CDR3nt: TGTGCCAGCAGCGCACTTAATAGAGATGAAAAACTGTTTTTT
v_gene: TRBV5-4; abundance: NA; d_gene: TRBD1; j_gene: TRBJ2-1; CDR3aa: CASSPGQGPYNEQFF; CDR3nt: TGTGCCAGCAGCCCGGGACAGGGGCCCTACAATGAGCAGTTCTTC
v_gene: TRBV28; abundance: few; d_gene: NA; j_gene: TRBJ2-7; CDR3aa: CASRPNIGYEQYF; CDR3nt: TGTGCCAGCCGCCCTAATATCGGTTACGAGCAGTACTTC
v_gene: TRBV4-3; abundance: NA; d_gene: NA; j_gene: TRBJ2-1; CDR3aa: CASSQGDRNEQFF; CDR3nt: TGCGCCAGCAGCCAAGGCGACAGAAATGAGCAGTTCTTC
v_gene: TRBV7-9; abundance: NA; d_gene: TRBD1; j_gene: TRBJ1-6; CDR3aa: CASSQDRDNSPLHF; CDR3nt: TGTGCCAGCAGCCAGGACAGGGATAATTCACCCCTCCACTTT
v_gene: TRBV5-5; abundance: few; d_gene: NA; j_gene: TRBJ2-4; CDR3aa: CASSLVGSENIQYF; CDR3nt: TGTGCCAGCAGCTTGGTCGGGTCGGAAAACATTCAGTACTTC
v_gene: TRBV4-2; abundance: NA; d_gene: TRBD2; j_gene: TRBJ2-5; CDR3aa: CASSQNIAGTGGGTQYF; CDR3nt: TGTGCCAGCAGCCAAAACATCGCCGGGACGGGCGGGGGGACCCAGTACTTC
v_gene: TRBV19; abundance: few; d_gene: NA; j_gene: TRBJ1-2; CDR3aa: CASKEGLGGYGYTF; CDR3nt: TGTGCCAGTAAGGAGGGGCTAGGCGGCTATGGCTACACCTTC
v_gene: TRBV4-2; abundance: NA; d_gene: NA; j_gene: TRBJ2-7; CDR3aa: CASSQDSQNYEQYF; CDR3nt: TGTGCCAGCAGCCAAGACTCCCAGAACTACGAGCAGTACTTC
v_gene: TRBV4-2; abundance: few; d_gene: NA; j_gene: TRBJ2-1; CDR3aa: CASSQDFRAGNSAEQFF; CDR3nt: TGTGCCAGCAGCCAAGATTTCAGGGCGGGAAACTCGGCTGAGCAGTTCTTC
v_gene: TRBV11-3; abundance: few; d_gene: NA; j_gene: TRBJ2-5; CDR3aa: CASSPSGVETQYF; CDR3nt: TGTGCCAGCAGCCCCTCCGGGGTGGAGACCCAGTACTTC